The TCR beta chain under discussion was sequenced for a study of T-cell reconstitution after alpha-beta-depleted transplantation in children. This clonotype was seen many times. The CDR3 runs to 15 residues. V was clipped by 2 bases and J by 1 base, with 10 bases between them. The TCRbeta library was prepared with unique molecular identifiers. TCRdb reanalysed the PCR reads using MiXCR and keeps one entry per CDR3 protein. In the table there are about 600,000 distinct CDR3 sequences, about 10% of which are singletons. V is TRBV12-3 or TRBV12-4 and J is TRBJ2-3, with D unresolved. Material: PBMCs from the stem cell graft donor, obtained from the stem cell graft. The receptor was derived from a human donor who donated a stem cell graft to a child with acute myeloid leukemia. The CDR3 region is CASSLRVGGTDTQYF. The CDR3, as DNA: TGTGCCAGCAGTTTAAGGGTTGGAGGCACAGATACGCAGTATTTT.